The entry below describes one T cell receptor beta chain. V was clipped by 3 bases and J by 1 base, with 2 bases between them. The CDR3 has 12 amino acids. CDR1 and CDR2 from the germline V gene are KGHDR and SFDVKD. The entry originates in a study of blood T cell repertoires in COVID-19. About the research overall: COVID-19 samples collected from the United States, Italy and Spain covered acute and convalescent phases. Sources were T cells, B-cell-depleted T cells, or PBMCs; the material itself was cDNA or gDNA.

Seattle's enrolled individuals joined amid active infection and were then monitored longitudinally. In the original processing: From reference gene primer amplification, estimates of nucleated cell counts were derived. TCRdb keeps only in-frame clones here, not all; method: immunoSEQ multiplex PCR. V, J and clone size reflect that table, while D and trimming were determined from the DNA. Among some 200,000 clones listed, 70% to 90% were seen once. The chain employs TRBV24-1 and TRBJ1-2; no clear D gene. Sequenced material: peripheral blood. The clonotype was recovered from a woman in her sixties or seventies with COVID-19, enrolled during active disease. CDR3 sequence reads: CATSDHNYGYTF. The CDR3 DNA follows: TGTGCCACCAGTGATCATAACTATGGCTACACCTTC.